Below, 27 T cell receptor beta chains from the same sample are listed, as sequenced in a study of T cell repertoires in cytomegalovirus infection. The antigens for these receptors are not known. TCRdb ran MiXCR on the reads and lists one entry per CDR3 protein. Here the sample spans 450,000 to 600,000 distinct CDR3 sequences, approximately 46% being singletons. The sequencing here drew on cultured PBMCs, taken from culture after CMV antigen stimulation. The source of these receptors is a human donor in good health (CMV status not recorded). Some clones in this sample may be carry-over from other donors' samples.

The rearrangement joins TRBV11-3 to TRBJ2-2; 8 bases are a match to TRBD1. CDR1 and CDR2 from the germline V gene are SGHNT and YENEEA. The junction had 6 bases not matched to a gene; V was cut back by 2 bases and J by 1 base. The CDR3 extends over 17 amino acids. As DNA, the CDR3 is TGTGCCAGCAGCTTAAGCTGGACAGGGTTGAACACCGGGGAGCTGTTTTTT. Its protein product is CASSLSWTGLNTGELFF.

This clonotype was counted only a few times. The CDR3 DNA sequence: TGCGCCAGCAGCTTCCGACCTTATGCGGAGACCCAGTACTTC. Translation gives CASSFRPYAETQYF. V is TRBV4-3 and J is TRBJ2-5; no clear D gene. Germline CDR1 is LGHNA and CDR2 is YSLEER. The CDR3 sequence is 14 residues long. V was cut by 5 bases and J by 5 bases, with 15 bases left in between.

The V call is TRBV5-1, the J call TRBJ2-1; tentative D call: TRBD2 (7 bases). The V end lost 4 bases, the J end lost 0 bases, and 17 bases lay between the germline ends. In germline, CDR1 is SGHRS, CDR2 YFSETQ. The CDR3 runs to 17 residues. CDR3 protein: CASSRGGGASSYNEQFF. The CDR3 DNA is TGCGCCAGCAGCCGTGGGGGGGGGGCTTCCTCCTACAATGAGCAGTTCTTC.

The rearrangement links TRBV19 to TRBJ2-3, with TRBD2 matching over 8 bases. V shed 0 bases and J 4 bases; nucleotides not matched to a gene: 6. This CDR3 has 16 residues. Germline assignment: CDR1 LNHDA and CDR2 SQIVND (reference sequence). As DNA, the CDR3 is TGTGCCAGTAGTATAGATGTGGCGGGAGGCTCAGATACGCAGTATTTT. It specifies CASSIDVAGGSDTQYF.

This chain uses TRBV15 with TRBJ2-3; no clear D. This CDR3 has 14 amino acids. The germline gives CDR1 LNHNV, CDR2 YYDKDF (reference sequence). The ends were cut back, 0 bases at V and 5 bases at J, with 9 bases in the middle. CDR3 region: CATSRDNGEDTQYF. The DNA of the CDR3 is TGTGCCACCAGCAGAGATAACGGCGAAGATACGCAGTATTTT.

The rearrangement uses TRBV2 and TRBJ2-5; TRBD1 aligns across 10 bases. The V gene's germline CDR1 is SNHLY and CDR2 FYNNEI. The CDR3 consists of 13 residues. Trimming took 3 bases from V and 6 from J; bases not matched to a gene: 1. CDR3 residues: CASSDDRGQTQYF. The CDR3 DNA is TGTGCCAGCAGTGACGACAGGGGGCAGACCCAGTACTTC.

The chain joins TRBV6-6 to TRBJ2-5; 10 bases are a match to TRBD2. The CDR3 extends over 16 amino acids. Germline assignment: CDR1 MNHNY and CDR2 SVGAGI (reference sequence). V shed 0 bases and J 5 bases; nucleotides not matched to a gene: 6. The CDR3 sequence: CASSYSAGGPLETQYF. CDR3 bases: TGTGCCAGCAGTTACTCAGCGGGAGGGCCTCTCGAGACCCAGTACTTC.

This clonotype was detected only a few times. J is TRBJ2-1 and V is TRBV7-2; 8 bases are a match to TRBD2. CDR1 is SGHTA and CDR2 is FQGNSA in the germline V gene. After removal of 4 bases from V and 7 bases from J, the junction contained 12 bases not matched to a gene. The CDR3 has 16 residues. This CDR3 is CASSSRPAGVINEQFF. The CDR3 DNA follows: TGTGCCAGCAGCTCCCGGCCAGCGGGGGTGATTAATGAGCAGTTCTTC.

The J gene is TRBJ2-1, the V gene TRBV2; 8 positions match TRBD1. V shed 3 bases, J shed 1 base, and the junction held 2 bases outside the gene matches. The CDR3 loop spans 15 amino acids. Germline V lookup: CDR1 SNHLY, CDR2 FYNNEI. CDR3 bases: TGTGCCAGCAGTGATAGGACAGGGTCCTACAATGAGCAGTTCTTC. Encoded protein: CASSDRTGSYNEQFF.

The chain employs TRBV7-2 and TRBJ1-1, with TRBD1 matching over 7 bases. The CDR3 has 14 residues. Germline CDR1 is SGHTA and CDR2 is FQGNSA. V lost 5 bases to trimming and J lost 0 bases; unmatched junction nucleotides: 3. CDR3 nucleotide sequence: TGTGCCAGCAGCGGTGGGACAGTGAACACTGAAGCTTTCTTT. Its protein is CASSGGTVNTEAFF.

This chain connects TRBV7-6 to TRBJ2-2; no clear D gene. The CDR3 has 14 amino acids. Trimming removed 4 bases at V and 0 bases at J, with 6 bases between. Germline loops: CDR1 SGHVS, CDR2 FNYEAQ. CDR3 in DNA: TGTGCCAGCAGCTGGCTAGCGAACACCGGGGAGCTGTTTTTT. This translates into CASSWLANTGELFF.

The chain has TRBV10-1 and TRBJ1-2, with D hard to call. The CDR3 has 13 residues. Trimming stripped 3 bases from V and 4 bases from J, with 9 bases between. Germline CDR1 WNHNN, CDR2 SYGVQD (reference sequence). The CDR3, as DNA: TGCGCCAGCAGTGATATGGGAGTCTATGGCTACACCTTC. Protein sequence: CASSDMGVYGYTF.

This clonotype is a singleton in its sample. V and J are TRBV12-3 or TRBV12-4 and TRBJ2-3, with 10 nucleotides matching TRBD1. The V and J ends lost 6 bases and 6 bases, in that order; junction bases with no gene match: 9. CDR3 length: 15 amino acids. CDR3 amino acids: CASRPQTGGMDTQYF. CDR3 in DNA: TGTGCCAGCAGACCTCAGACAGGGGGCATGGATACGCAGTATTTT.

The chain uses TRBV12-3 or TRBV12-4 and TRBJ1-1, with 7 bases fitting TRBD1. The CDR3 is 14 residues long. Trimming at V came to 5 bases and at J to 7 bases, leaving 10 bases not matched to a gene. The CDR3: CASSLRVAGGEAFF. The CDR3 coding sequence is TGTGCCAGCAGTCTAAGGGTGGCAGGGGGTGAAGCTTTCTTT.

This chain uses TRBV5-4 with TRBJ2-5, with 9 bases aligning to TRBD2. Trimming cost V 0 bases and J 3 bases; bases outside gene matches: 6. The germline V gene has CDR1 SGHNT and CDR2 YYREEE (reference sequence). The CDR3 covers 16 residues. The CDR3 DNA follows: TGTGCCAGCAGCTTGGGAGTGACTAGCGGAAAAGAGACCCAGTACTTC. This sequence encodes CASSLGVTSGKETQYF.

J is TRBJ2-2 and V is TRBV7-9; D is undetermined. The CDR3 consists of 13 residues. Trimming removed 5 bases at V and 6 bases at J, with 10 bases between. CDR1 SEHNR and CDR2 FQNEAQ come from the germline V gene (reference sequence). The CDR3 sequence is CASSTTVAGELFF. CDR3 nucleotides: TGTGCCAGCAGCACTACAGTCGCCGGGGAGCTGTTTTTT.

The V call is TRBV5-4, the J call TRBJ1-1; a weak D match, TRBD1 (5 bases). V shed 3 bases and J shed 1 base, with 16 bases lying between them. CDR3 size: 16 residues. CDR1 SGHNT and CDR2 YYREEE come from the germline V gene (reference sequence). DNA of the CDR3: TGTGCCAGCAGCTCAGGGTTTCGGCAGGGGAACACTGAAGCTTTCTTT. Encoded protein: CASSSGFRQGNTEAFF. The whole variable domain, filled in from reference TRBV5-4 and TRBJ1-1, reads ETGVTQSPTHLIKTRGQQVTLRCSSQSGHNTVSWYQQALGQGPQFIFQYYREEENGRGNFPPRFSGLQFPNYSSELNVNALELDDSALYLCASSSGFRQGNTEAFFGQGTRLTVV.

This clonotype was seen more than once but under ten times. CDR3 in amino acids: CASRVEAGETYEQYF. CDR3 bases: TGTGCCAGCAGGGTTGAAGCGGGGGAGACCTACGAGCAGTACTTC. This chain links TRBV7-2 with TRBJ2-7; TRBD2 aligns across 8 bases. The V gene's germline CDR1 is SGHTA and CDR2 FQGNSA. J was trimmed by 2 bases and V by 6 bases; bases with no gene match: 9. The CDR3 runs to 15 residues.

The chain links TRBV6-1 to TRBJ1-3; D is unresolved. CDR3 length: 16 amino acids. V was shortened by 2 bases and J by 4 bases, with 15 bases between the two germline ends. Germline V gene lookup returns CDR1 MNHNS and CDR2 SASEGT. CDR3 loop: CASSELPFYPGNTIYF. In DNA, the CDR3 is TGTGCCAGCAGTGAACTACCCTTTTACCCCGGAAACACCATATATTTT.

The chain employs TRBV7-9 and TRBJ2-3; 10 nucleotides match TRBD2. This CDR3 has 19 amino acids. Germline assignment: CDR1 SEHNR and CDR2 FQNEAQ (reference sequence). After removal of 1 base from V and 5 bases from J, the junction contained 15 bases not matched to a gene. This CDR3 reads CASSLVSAAGLAVGDTQYF. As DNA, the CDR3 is TGTGCCAGCAGCTTAGTGAGCGCAGCTGGACTAGCGGTCGGAGATACGCAGTATTTT.

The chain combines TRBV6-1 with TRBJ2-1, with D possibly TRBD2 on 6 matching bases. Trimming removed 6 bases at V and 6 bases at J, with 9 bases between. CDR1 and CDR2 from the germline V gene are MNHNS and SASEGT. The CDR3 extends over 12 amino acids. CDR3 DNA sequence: TGTGCCAGCAGCATGACTAGCAATGAGCAGTTCTTC. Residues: CASSMTSNEQFF.

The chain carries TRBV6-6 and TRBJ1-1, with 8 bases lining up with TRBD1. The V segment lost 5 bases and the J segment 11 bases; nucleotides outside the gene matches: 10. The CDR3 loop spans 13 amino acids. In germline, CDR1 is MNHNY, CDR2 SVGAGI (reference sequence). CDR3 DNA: TGTGCCAGCAGTCCACAGGGGGGAGGGGGGGCTTTCTTT. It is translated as CASSPQGGGGAFF.

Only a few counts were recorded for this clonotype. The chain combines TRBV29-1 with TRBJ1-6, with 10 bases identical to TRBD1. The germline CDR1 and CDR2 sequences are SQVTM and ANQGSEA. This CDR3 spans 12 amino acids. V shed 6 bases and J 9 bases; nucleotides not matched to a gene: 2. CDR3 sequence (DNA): TGCAGCGTGCGGACAGGGGGTTCACCCCTCCACTTT. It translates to CSVRTGGSPLHF. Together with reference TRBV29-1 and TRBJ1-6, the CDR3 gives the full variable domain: SAVISQKPSRDICQRGTSLTIQCQVDSQVTMMFWYRQQPGQSLTLIATANQGSEATYESGFVIDKFPISRPNLTFSTLTVSNMSPEDSSIYLCSVRTGGSPLHFGNGTRLTVT.

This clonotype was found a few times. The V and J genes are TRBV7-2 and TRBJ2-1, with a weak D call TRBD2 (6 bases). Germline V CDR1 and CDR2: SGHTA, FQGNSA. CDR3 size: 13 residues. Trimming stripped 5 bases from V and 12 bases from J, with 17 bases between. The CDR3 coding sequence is TGTGCCAGCAGCCAAATGTTGCGGGGCGGGCAGTTCTTC. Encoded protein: CASSQMLRGGQFF.

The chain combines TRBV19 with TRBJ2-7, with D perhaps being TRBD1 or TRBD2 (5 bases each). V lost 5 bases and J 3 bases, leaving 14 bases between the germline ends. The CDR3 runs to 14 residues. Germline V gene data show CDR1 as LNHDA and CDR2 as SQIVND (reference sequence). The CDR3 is CASSSGSGGYEQYF. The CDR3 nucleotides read TGTGCCAGTAGTTCGGGTTCTGGGGGCTACGAGCAGTACTTC.

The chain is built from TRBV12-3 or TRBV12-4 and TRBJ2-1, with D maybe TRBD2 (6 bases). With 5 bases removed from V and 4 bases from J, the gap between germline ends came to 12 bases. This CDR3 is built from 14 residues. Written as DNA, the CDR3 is TGTGCCAGCAGTCAACCGGGACTTTACAATGAGCAGTTCTTC. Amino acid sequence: CASSQPGLYNEQFF.

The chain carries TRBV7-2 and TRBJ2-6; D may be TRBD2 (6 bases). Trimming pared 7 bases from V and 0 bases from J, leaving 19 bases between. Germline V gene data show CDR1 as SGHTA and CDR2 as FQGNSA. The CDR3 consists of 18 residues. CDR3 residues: CASTLWGVGVSGANVLTF. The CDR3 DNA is TGTGCCAGCACCCTGTGGGGGGTGGGGGTCTCTGGGGCCAACGTCCTGACTTTC.